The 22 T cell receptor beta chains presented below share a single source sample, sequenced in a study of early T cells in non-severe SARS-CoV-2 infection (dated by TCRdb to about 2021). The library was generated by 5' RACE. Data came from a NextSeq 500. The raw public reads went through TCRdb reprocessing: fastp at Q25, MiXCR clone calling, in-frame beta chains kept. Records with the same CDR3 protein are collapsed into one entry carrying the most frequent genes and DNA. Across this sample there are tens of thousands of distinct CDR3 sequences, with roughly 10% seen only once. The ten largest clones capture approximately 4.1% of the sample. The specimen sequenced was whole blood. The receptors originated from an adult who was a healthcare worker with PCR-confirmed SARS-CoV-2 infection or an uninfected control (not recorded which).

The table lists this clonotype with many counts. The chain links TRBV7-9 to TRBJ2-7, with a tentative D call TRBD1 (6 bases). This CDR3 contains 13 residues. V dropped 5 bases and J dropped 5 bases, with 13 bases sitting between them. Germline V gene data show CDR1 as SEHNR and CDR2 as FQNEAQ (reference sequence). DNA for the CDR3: TGTGCCAGCAGCCCTACAGGGATTAACGAGCAGTACTTC. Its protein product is CASSPTGINEQYF.

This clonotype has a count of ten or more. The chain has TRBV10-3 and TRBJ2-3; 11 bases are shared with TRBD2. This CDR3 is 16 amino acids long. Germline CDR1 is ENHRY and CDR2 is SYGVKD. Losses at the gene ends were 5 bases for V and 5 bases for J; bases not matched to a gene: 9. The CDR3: CAISPRLAGLRDTQYF. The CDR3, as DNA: TGTGCCATCAGTCCTAGACTAGCGGGATTGAGAGATACGCAGTATTTT.

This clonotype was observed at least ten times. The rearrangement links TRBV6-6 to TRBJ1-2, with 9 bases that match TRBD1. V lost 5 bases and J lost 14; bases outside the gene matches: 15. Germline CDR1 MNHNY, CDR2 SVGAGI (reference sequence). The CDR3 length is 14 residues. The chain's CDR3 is CASSPTGGRTVTTF. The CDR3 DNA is TGTGCCAGCAGTCCAACAGGGGGCAGGACGGTTACGACCTTC.

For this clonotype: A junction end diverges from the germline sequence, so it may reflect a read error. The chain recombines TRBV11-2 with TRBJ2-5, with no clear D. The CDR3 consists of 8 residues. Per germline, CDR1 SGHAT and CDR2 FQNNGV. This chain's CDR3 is CASSPQDF. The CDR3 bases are TGTGCCAGCAGCCCCCAAGACTTC.

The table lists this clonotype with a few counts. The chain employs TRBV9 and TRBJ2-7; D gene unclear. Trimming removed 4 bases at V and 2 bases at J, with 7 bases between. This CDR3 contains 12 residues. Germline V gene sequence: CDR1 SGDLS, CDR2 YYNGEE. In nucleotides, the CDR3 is TGTGCCAGCAGCCCAAATACCTACGAGCAGTACTTC. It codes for CASSPNTYEQYF. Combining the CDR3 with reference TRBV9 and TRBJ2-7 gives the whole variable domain DSGVTQTPKHLITATGQRVTLRCSPRSGDLSVYWYQQSLDQGLQFLIQYYNGEERAKGNILERFSAQQFPDLHSELNLSSLELGDSALYFCASSPNTYEQYFGPGTRLTVT.

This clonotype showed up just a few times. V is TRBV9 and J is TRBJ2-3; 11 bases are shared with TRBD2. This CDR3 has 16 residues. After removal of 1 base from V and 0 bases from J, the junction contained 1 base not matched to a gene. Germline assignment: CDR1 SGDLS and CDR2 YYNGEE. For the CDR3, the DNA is TGTGCCAGCAGCGTAACTAGCGGGGGAAGCACAGATACGCAGTATTTT. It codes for CASSVTSGGSTDTQYF.

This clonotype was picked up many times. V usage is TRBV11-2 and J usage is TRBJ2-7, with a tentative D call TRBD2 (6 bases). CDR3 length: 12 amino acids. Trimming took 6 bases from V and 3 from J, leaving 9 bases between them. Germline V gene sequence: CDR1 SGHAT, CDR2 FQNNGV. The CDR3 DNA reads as TGTGCCAGCAGATATAGCGGCTACGAGCAGTACTTC. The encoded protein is CASRYSGYEQYF. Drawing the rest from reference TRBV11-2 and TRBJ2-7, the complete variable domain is EAGVAQSPRYKIIEKRQSVAFWCNPISGHATLYWYQQILGQGPKLLIQFQNNGVVDDSQLPKDRFSAERLKGVDSTLKIQPAKLEDSAVYLCASRYSGYEQYFGPGTRLTVT.

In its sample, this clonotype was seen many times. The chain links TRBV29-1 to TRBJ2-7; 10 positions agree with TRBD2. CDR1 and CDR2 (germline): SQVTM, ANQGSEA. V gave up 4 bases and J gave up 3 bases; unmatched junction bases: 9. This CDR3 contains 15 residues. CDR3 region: CSVVLSGGHHYEQYF. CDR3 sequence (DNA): TGCAGCGTTGTACTTAGCGGGGGGCATCACTACGAGCAGTACTTC.

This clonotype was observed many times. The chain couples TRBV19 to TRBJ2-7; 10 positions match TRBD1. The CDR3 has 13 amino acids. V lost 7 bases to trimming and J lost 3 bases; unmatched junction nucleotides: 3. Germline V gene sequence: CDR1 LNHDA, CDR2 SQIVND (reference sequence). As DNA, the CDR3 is TGTGCCAGTACTAGGACAGGGGGCTACGAGCAGTACTTC. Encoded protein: CASTRTGGYEQYF.

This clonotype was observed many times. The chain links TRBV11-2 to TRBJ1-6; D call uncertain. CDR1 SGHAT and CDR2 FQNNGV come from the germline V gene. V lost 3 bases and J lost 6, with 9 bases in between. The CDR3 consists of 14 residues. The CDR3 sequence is CASSLRVTNSPLHF. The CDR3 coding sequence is TGTGCCAGCAGCTTGAGGGTGACTAATTCACCCCTCCACTTT.

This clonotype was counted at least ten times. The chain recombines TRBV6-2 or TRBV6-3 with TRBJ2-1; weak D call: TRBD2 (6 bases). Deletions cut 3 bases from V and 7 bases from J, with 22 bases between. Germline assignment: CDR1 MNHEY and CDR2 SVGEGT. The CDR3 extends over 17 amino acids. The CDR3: CASSYPGLRGDLNEQFF. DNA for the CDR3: TGTGCCAGCAGTTATCCCGGACTACGCGGGGACCTTAATGAGCAGTTCTTC.

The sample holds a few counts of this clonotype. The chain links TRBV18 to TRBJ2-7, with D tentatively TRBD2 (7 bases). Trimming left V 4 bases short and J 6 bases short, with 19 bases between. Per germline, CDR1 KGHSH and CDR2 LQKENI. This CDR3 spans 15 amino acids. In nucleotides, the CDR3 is TGTGCCAGCTCACAGTCCATCGGGGGGCTAAGCGAGCAGTACTTC. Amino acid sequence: CASSQSIGGLSEQYF.

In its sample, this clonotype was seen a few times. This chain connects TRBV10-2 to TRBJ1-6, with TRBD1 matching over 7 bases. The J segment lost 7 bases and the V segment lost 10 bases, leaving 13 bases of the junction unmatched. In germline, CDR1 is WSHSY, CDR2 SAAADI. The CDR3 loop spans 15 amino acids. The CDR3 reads CATSRGTVQNSPLHF. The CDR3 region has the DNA TGCGCCACCTCCCGAGGGACAGTTCAAAATTCACCCCTCCACTTT.

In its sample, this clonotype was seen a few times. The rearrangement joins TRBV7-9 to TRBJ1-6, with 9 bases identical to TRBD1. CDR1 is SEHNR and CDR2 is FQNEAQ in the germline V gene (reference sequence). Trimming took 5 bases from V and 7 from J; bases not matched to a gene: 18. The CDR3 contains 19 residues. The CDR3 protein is CASSRIRDRDSRPNSPLHF. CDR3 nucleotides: TGTGCCAGCAGCCGCATCCGGGACAGGGACTCTCGCCCAAATTCACCCCTCCACTTT.

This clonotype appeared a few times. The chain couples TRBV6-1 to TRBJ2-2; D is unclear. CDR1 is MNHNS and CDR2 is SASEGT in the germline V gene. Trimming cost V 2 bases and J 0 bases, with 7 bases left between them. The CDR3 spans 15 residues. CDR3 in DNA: TGTGCCAGCAGTGAACAGGCGGCGAACACCGGGGAGCTGTTTTTT. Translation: CASSEQAANTGELFF.

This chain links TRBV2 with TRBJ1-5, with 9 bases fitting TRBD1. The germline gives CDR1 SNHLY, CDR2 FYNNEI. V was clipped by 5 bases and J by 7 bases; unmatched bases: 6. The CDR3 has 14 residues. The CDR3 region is CASSWGQGGQPQHF. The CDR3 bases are TGTGCCAGCAGTTGGGGACAGGGCGGGCAGCCCCAGCATTTT.

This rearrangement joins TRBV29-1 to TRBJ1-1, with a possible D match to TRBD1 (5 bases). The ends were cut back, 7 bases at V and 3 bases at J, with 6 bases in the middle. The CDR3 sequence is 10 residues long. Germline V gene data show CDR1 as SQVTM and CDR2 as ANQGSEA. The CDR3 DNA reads TGCAGCGCGGGACACACTGAAGCTTTCTTT. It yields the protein CSAGHTEAFF.

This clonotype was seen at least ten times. CDR3 in amino acids: CASSQDTGGLSGELFF. CDR3 in DNA: TGCGCCAGCAGCCAAGATACGGGGGGTCTTTCCGGGGAGCTGTTTTTT. The chain uses TRBV4-3 and TRBJ2-2; 7 bases are a match to TRBD2. V shed 0 bases and J 6 bases; nucleotides not matched to a gene: 7. This CDR3 is 16 amino acids long. Germline V CDR1 and CDR2: LGHNA, YSLEER.

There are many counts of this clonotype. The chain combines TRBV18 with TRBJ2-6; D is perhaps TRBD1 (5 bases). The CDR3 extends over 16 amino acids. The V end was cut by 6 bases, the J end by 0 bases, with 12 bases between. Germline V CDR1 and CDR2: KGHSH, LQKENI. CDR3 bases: TGTGCCAGCTCCTCTTACCAGGGCTCTGGGGCCAACGTCCTGACTTTC. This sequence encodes CASSSYQGSGANVLTF.

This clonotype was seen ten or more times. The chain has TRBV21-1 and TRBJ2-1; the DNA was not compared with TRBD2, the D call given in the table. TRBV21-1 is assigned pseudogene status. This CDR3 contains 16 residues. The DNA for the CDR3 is TGTGCCAGCCGGTTATCTAGCGGGCCCCCCTACAATGAGCAGTTCTTC. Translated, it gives CASRLSSGPPYNEQFF.

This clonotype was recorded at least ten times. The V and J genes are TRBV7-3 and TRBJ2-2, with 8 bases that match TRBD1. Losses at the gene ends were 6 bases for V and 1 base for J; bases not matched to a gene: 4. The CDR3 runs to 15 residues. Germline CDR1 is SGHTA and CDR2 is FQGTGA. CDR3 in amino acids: CASSYDRGNTGELFF. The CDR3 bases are TGTGCCAGCAGTTACGACAGGGGGAACACCGGGGAGCTGTTTTTT.

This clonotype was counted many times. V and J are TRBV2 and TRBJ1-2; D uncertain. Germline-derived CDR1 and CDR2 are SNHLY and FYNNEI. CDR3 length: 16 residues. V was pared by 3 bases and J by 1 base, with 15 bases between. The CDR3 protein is CASSDPLVPGNYGYTF. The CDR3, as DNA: TGTGCCAGCAGTGATCCCTTGGTGCCGGGTAACTATGGCTACACCTTC.